These T cell receptor beta chains were read from a single sample in a study of T cell clones after liver transplantation. Produced via immunoSEQ multiplex PCR; TCRdb's table is partial and in-frame only. The sample includes around 30,000 clones, just under 95% seen only once; the top ten take about 24%. Sequencing used CD8+ T cells from blood, obtained 12 months after liver transplant. All receptors come from a human patient who received a liver transplant. The graft donor may be the source of some T cells. Each CDR3 is given with its conserved first and last residue. A D gene is named only where the DNA matches it firmly. Some rows have no size entry. The others give once, few or many, or a class for an expanded clone.

v_gene	j_gene	d_gene	abundance	CDR3nt	CDR3aa
TRBV5-4	TRBJ2-7	NA	once	TGTGCCAGCAGCTTGTCAGGGTCCCTTCCCTACGAGCAGTACTTC	CASSLSGSLPYEQYF
TRBV29-1	TRBJ2-7	TRBD1	NA	TGCAGCGTCGCGGGACAGGGGTTCTACGAGCAGTACTTC	CSVAGQGFYEQYF
TRBV7-8	TRBJ2-1	TRBD1	NA	TGTGCCAGCAGCCCGTGGACAGGGGAGGGCTACAATGAGCAGTTCTTC	CASSPWTGEGYNEQFF
TRBV30	TRBJ2-7	NA	NA	TGTGCCTGGAGTGGGGTAGACCCTTACGAGCAGTACTTC	CAWSGVDPYEQYF
TRBV5-4	TRBJ2-5	NA	NA	TGTGCCAGCAGCTTGTTTGGAGAGGGGGAGACCCAGTACTTC	CASSLFGEGETQYF
TRBV7-9	TRBJ1-2	NA	NA	TGTGCCAGCAGCCCAGGGGACTATGGCTACACCTTC	CASSPGDYGYTF
TRBV7-9	TRBJ1-2	NA	NA	TGTGCCAGCAGCACCAACGCCGCGAAGGAGCCAAACTATGGCTACACCTTC	CASSTNAAKEPNYGYTF
TRBV19	TRBJ2-7	NA	NA	TGTGCCAGTAACGACAGATCCTCCTACGAGCAGTACTTC	CASNDRSSYEQYF
TRBV2	TRBJ1-4	NA	NA	TGTGCCAGCAGTGGGACAGAAAACAATGAAAAACTGTTTTTT	CASSGTENNEKLFF
TRBV29-1	TRBJ2-1	TRBD2	NA	TGCAGCGTGAGTGGAGCGGGAGGGATGGATGAGCAGTTCTTC	CSVSGAGGMDEQFF
TRBV7-9	TRBJ2-3	NA	NA	TGTGCCAGCAGCGACCCTTTTACGGAGGCGAACACAGATACGCAGTATTTT	CASSDPFTEANTDTQYF
TRBV19	TRBJ1-6	TRBD1	once	TGTGCCAGTAGTGGTCTCCAGGGGGCAAAGGATTCACCCCTCCACTTT	CASSGLQGAKDSPLHF
TRBV11-2	TRBJ2-7	NA	NA	TGTGCCAGCAGCTTAAGGAACTCCTACGAGCAGTACTTC	CASSLRNSYEQYF
TRBV5-4	TRBJ1-1	NA	NA	TGTGCCAGCAGCTTGTATGCGGATCTGAACACTGAAGCTTTCTTT	CASSLYADLNTEAFF
TRBV25-1	TRBJ2-5	TRBD2	NA	TGTGCCAGCAGTGGTCCGCCCTGGGACTATCAAGAGACCCAGTACTTC	CASSGPPWDYQETQYF
TRBV19	TRBJ2-7	NA	NA	TGTGCCAGTAGTATAGATGCGGGAAGCTCCTACGAGCAGTACTTC	CASSIDAGSSYEQYF
TRBV6-5	TRBJ2-7	NA	NA	TGTGCCAGCAGTTACTCTCGAGCCTACGAGCAGTACTTC	CASSYSRAYEQYF
TRBV13	TRBJ2-7	NA	once	TGTGCCAGCAGCCTACCCTCCAGCTACGAGCAGTACTTC	CASSLPSSYEQYF
TRBV4-1	TRBJ1-1	NA	few	TGCGCCAGCAGCCAAGATGGGTCTGAAGCTTTCTTT	CASSQDGSEAFF
TRBV6-5	TRBJ1-4	TRBD1	once	TGTGCCAGCAGCCCAAACTGGACAGGGGGCGAAAAACTGTTTTTT	CASSPNWTGGEKLFF
TRBV9	TRBJ2-1	TRBD2	NA	TGTGCCAGCAGCGTAGGTCTAGCGGAATACAATGAGCAGTTCTTC	CASSVGLAEYNEQFF
TRBV15	TRBJ2-7	TRBD1	NA	TGTGCCACCAGCAGAGATTTCGAGGGGGCAACCTACGAGCAGTACTTC	CATSRDFEGATYEQYF
TRBV7-8	TRBJ2-7	TRBD2	NA	TGTGCCAGCAGCTCCGAGGGAGGGACCTACGAGCAGTACTTC	CASSSEGGTYEQYF
TRBV27	TRBJ1-5	TRBD1	NA	TGTGCCAGCAGTTCCCTGACAGGGGGCCTTAGCAATCAGCCCCAGCATTTT	CASSSLTGGLSNQPQHF
TRBV7-9	TRBJ1-2	NA	NA	TGTGCCAGCAGCTTAAGCGGAGGCTATGGCTACACCTTC	CASSLSGGYGYTF
TRBV18	TRBJ1-1	NA	NA	TGTGCCAGCTCACAAGACAGCCCGAACACTGAAGCTTTCTTT	CASSQDSPNTEAFF
TRBV5-1	TRBJ1-2	NA	NA	TGCGCCAGCAGCCCGGAGCGCAGGGGAAACTATGGCTACACCTTC	CASSPERRGNYGYTF
TRBV25-1	TRBJ2-1	NA	once	TGTGCCAGCAGTCTAGCTGTGGATGAGCAGTTCTTC	CASSLAVDEQFF
TRBV5-4	TRBJ2-4	NA	NA	TGTGCCAGCAGCTTGACAGGGCAGGGGAACATTCAGTACTTC	CASSLTGQGNIQYF
TRBV7-9	TRBJ2-7	TRBD2	NA	TGTGCCAGCAGCTCGACTAGCGGGAGTTCCTACGAGCAGTACTTC	CASSSTSGSSYEQYF
TRBV27	TRBJ1-2	NA	NA	TGTGCCAGCAGCCCAGGCCCTCTCTCTACCCATCCCACCTTC	CASSPGPLSTHPTF
TRBV29-1	TRBJ1-1	NA	once	TGCAGCGTTGATCCCGTGAGGGCTTTCTTT	CSVDPVRAFF
TRBV27	TRBJ1-1	TRBD1	NA	TGTGCCAGCAGTTTATGCAGGGGGGCTGAAGCTTTCTTT	CASSLCRGAEAFF
TRBV7-3	TRBJ2-1	TRBD2	NA	TGTGCCAGCAGCGAGACTAGCGGGACCTACAATGAGCAGTTCTTC	CASSETSGTYNEQFF
TRBV6-5	TRBJ1-2	TRBD1	once	TGTGCCAGCAGTTACTCGGACGGGACAGGGGGATGGGGCTACACCTTC	CASSYSDGTGGWGYTF
TRBV18	TRBJ2-7	NA	NA	TGTGCCAGCTCCCCCGATGACGGGCGCAGCGAGCAGTACTTC	CASSPDDGRSEQYF
TRBV19	TRBJ2-7	NA	NA	TGTGCCAGTAAGAAAGGGGGCGAGCAGTACTTC	CASKKGGEQYF
TRBV27	TRBJ2-1	TRBD2	NA	TGTGCCAGCAGTCCACCGGGACTAGCGGGAGGTAATGAGCAGTTCTTC	CASSPPGLAGGNEQFF
TRBV9	TRBJ2-7	NA	once	TGTGCCAGCGGAGGAATGTACGAGCAGTACTTC	CASGGMYEQYF
TRBV2	TRBJ2-5	NA	NA	TGTGCCAGCAGTCGGCGGGACTCCTTGGTCCAAGAGACCCAGTACTTC	CASSRRDSLVQETQYF
TRBV2	TRBJ1-1	TRBD1	once	TGTGCCAGCAGTGACGGGACAGGGGGCACGAACACTGAAGCTTTCTTT	CASSDGTGGTNTEAFF
TRBV2	TRBJ1-5	NA	NA	TGTGCCAGCAGTGGGCTAAACAGAGCCCGCAATCAGCCCCAGCATTTT	CASSGLNRARNQPQHF
TRBV5-1	TRBJ2-7	TRBD1	NA	TGCGCCAGCAGCCTCCGGACAGGGCCTGTTGAGCAGTACTTC	CASSLRTGPVEQYF
TRBV5-1	TRBJ2-3	NA	NA	TGCGCCAGCAGCTTGGTCCTAGGCACAGATACGCAGTATTTT	CASSLVLGTDTQYF
TRBV4-3	TRBJ2-7	TRBD2	NA	TGCGCCAGCAGCCAAGGGACTAGCCCCTACGAGCAGTACTTC	CASSQGTSPYEQYF
TRBV7-2	TRBJ1-5	NA	NA	TGTGCCAGCAGCACTCAGAGCAATCAGCCCCAGCATTTT	CASSTQSNQPQHF
TRBV27	TRBJ2-7	TRBD2	NA	TGTGCCAGCAGTCTACAGGTAGGACTAGCGGACTACGAGCAGTACTTC	CASSLQVGLADYEQYF
TRBV7-3	TRBJ2-4	NA	NA	TGTGCCAGCAGCGAAACAGGGTCGGGGGCGAAAAACATTCAGTACTTC	CASSETGSGAKNIQYF
TRBV7-9	TRBJ2-1	NA	NA	TGTGCCGGCCGCGCAGTCTACTCACATCAGTTCTTC	CAGRAVYSHQFF